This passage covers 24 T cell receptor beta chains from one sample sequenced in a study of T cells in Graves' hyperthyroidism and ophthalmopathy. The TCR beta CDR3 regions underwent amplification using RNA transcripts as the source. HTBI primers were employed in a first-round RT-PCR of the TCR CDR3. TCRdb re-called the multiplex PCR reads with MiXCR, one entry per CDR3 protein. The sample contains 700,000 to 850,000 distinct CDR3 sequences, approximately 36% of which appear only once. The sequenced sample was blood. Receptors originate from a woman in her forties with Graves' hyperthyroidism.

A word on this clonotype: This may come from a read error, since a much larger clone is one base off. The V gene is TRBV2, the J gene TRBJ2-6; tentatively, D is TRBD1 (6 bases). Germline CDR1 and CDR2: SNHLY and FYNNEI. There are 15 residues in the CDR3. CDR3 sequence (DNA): TGTGCCAGCCATAGCAGGGGTTCTGGGGCCAACGTCCTGAGTTTC. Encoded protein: CASHSRGSGANVLSF. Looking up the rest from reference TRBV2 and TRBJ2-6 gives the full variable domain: EPEVTQTPSHQVTQMGQEVILRCVPISNHLYFYWYRQILGQKVEFLVSFYNNEISEKSEIFDDQFSVERPDGSNFTLKIRSTKLEDSAMYFCASHSRGSGANVLSFGAGSRLTVL.

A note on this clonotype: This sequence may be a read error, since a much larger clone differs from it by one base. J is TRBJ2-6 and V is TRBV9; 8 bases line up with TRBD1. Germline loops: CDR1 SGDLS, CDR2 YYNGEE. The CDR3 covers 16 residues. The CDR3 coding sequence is TGCGCCAGCAGCTTGGGACAGGATCTCCGGGCCGACGTCCTGACTTTC. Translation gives CASSLGQDLRADVLTF.

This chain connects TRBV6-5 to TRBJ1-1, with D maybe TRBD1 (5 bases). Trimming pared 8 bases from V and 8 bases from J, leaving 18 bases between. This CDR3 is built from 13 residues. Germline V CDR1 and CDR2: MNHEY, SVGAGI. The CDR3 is CASRGLGGIEAFF. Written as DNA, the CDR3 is TGTGCCAGCCGGGGCTTAGGCGGGATAGAAGCTTTCTTT.

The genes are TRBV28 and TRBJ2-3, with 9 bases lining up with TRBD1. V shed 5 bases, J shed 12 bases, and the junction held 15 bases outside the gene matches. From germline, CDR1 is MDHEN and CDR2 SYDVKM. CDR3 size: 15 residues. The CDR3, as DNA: TGTGCCAGCAGTCCACGGGACAGGGTTGTGGTGGGACAGTATTTT. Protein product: CASSPRDRVVVGQYF.

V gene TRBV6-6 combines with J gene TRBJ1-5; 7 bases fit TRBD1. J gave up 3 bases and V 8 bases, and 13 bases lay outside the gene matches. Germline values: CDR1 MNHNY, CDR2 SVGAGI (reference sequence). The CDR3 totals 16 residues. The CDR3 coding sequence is TGTGCCAGCGGGAAAGACAGGGTTGGACTCAATCAGCCCCAGCATTTT. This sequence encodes CASGKDRVGLNQPQHF.

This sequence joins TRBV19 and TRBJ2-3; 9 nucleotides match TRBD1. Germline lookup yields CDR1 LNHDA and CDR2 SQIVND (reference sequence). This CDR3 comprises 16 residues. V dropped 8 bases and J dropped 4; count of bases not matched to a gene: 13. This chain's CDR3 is CASGPSGTGFADTQYF. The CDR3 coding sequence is TGTGCCAGTGGCCCCTCCGGGACAGGGTTCGCAGATACGCAGTATTTT. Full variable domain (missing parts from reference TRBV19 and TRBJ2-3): DGGITQSPKYLFRKEGQNVTLSCEQNLNHDAMYWYRQDPGQGLRLIYYSQIVNDFQKGDIAEGYSVSREKKESFPLTVTSAQKNPTAFYLCASGPSGTGFADTQYFGPGTRLTVL.

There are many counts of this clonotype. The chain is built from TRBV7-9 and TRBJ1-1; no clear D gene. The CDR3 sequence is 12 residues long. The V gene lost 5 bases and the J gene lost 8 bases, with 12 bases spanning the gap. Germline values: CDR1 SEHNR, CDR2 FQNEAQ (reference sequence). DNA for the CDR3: TGTGCCAGCAGCCAATGGCGTACCGAAGCTTTCTTT. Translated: CASSQWRTEAFF.

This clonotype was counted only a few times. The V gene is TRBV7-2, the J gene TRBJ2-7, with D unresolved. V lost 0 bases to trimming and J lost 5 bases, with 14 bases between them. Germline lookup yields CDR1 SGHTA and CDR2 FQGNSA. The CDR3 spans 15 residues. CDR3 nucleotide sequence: TGTGCCAGCAGCTTAGCGGCAGACCCTTTCAACGAGCAGTACTTC. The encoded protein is CASSLAADPFNEQYF. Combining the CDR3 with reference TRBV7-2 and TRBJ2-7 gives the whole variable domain GAGVSQSPSNKVTEKGKDVELRCDPISGHTALYWYRQSLGQGLEFLIYFQGNSAPDKSGLPSDRFSAERTGGSVSTLTIQRTQQEDSAVYLCASSLAADPFNEQYFGPGTRLTVT.

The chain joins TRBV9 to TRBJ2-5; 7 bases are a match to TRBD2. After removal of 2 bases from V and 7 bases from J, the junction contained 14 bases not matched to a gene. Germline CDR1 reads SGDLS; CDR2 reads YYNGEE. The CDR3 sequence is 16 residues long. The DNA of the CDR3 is TGTGCCAGCAGCGTTGAGGATCTAGCGGCCACGGGGACCCAGTACTTC. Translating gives CASSVEDLAATGTQYF.

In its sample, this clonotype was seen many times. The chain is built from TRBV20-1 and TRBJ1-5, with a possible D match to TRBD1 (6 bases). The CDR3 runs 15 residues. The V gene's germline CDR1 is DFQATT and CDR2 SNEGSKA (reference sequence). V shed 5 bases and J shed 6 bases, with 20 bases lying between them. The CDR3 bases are TGCAGTGCTTCCGGGGGCGGAGCTTCCAGTCAGCCCCAGCATTTT. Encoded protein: CSASGGGASSQPQHF.

This CDR3 is CASSLSGRAAEQYF. In nucleotides, the CDR3 is TGTGCCAGCAGCTTAAGCGGGAGGGCAGCCGAGCAGTACTTC. The V and J genes are TRBV7-8 and TRBJ2-7; TRBD2 agrees at 10 bases. Unmatched junction bases numbered 4, after V lost 2 bases and J lost 6 bases. The CDR3 is 14 residues long. Germline V CDR1 and CDR2: SGHVS, FQNEAQ.

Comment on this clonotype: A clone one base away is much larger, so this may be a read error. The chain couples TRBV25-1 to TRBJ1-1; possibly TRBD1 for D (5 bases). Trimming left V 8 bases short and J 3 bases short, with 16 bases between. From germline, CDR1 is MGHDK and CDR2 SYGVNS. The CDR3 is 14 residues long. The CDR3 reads CASAATGVDTEAFF. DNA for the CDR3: TGTGCCAGCGCGGCCACGGGGGTGGACACTGAAGCTTTCTTT.

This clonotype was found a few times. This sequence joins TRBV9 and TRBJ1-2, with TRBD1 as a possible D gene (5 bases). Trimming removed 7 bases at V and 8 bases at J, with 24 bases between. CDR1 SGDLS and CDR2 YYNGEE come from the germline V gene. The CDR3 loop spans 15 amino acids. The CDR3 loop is CASSPDTQDMGGYTF. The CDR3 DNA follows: TGTGCCAGCTCACCGGACACCCAAGATATGGGAGGCTACACCTTC.

CDR3 residues: CASSVLRLTQETQYF. Written as DNA, the CDR3 is TGTGCCAGCAGTGTTTTAAGGCTTACACAAGAGACCCAGTACTTC. The genes are TRBV2 and TRBJ2-5; D ambiguous. Germline-derived CDR1 and CDR2 are SNHLY and FYNNEI. The CDR3 is 15 residues long. The V gene lost 4 bases and the J gene lost 2 bases, with 14 bases spanning the gap.

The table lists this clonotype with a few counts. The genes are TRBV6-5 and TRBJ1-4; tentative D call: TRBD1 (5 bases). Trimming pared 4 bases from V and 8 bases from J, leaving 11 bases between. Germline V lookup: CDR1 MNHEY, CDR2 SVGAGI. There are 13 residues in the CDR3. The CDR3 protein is CASSSPGPEKLFF. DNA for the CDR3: TGTGCCAGCAGTTCTCCGGGACCGGAAAAACTGTTTTTT.

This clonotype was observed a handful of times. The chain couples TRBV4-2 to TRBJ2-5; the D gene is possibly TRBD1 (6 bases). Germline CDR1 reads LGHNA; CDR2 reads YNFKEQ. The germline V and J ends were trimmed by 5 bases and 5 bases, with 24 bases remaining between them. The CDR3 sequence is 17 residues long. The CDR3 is CASSSKATGGWAETQYF. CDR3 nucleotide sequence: TGTGCCAGCAGCTCGAAAGCGACAGGCGGGTGGGCGGAGACCCAGTACTTC.

The CDR3 region is CSVEGTPYEQYF. CDR3 DNA: TGCAGCGTTGAGGGGACCCCCTACGAGCAGTACTTC. The chain couples TRBV29-1 to TRBJ2-7; possibly TRBD1 or TRBD2 for D (5 bases each). The CDR3 is 12 residues long. The V end was cut by 3 bases, the J end by 2 bases, with 8 bases between. Germline CDR1 is SQVTM and CDR2 is ANQGSEA.

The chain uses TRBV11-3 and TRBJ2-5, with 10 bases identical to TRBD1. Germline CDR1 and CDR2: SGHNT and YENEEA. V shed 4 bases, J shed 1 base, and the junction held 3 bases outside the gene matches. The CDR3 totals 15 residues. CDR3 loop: CASSWTGGVQETQYF. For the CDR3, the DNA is TGTGCCAGCAGCTGGACAGGGGGGGTCCAAGAGACCCAGTACTTC.

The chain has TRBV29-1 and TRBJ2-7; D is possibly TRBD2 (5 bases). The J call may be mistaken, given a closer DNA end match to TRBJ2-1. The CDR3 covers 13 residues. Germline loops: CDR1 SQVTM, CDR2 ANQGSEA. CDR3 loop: CSVVRERPYEQFF. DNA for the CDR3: TGCAGCGTTGTTAGGGAGAGACCGTATGAGCAGTTCTTC.

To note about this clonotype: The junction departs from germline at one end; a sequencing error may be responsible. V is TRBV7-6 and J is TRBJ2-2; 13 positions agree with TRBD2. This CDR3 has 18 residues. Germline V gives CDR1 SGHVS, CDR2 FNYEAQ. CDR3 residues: CASSSGLAGVKGSGELFF. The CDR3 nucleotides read TGTGCTAGCAGCTCCGGACTAGCGGGAGTCAAGGGGTCCGGGGAGCTGTTTTTT. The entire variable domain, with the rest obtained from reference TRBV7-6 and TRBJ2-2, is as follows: GAGVSQSPRYKVTKRGQDVALRCDPISGHVSLYWYRQALGQGPEFLTYFNYEAQQDKSGLPNDRFSAERPEGSISTLTIQRTEQRDSAMYRCASSSGLAGVKGSGELFFGEGSRLTVL.

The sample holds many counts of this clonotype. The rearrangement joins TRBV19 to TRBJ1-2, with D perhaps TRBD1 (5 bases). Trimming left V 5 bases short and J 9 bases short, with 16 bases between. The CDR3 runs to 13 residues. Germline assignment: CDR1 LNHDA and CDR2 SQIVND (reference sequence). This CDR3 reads CASSPQGTLSYTF. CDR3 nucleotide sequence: TGTGCCAGTAGTCCTCAGGGAACCTTGAGCTACACCTTC.

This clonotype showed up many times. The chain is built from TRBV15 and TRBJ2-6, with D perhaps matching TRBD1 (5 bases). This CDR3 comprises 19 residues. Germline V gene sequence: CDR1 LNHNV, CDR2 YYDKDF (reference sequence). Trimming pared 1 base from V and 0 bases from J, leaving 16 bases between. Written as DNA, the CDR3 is TGTGCCACCAGCAGAGTACCCAGGGTGCTGTTCTCTGGGGCCAACGTCCTGACTTTC. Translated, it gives CATSRVPRVLFSGANVLTF.

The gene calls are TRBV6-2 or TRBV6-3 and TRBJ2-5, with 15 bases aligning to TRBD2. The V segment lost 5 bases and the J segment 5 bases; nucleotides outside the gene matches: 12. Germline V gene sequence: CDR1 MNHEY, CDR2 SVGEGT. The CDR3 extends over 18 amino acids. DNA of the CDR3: TGTGCCAGCAGTCGCCGGACTAGCGGGGGGGTTCGTCAGGAGACCCAGTACTTC. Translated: CASSRRTSGGVRQETQYF.

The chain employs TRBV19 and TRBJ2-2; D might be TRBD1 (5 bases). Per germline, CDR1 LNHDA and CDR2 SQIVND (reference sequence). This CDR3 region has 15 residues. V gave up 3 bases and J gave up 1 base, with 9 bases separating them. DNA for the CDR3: TGTGCCAGTAGTATTTTAGGGGTGAACACCGGGGAGCTGTTTTTT. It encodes CASSILGVNTGELFF. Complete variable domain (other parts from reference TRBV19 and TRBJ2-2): DGGITQSPKYLFRKEGQNVTLSCEQNLNHDAMYWYRQDPGQGLRLIYYSQIVNDFQKGDIAEGYSVSREKKESFPLTVTSAQKNPTAFYLCASSILGVNTGELFFGEGSRLTVL.